This TCR beta chain is drawn from a study of cytomegalovirus exposure and HLA in healthy donors. Germline values: CDR1 SQVTM, CDR2 ANQGSEA. This CDR3 region has 13 residues. The ends were cut back, 3 bases at V and 2 bases at J, with 10 bases in the middle. A remark on this clone: As yet, its antigen is unknown.

Study findings and constraints: 87-base-pair reads could not separate some V segments, including TRBV6-2 and TRBV6-3. Among TCR sequences, most were rare, though some public TCRs appeared in many donors. Upon later analysis, TCR association rates were observed to vary by HLA locus, being highest for DRB1 and lowest for HLA-C.

It was with 60 Vbeta and 13 Jbeta primers that the PCR ran. Authors' methods: Roughly 10 million shared chains were among about 80 million unique TCR beta chains counted in a later analysis. Sequencing used immunoSEQ multiplex PCR; TCRdb keeps in-frame clones, though not all of them. The DNA was the basis for D and trimming; V, J and clone size are from that table. The repertoire has roughly 90,000 clones, 60% to 85% of them found once; the top ten carry 4.6%. This TCR was recovered from a woman in her forties in good health and CMV-seropositive. Sequences were obtained from PBMCs. The V gene is TRBV29-1, the J gene TRBJ2-5, with a tentative D call TRBD1 (5 bases). The CDR3 sequence: CSVDVTEQETQYF. The DNA for the CDR3 is TGCAGCGTTGATGTGACAGAACAAGAGACCCAGTACTTC.